These T cell receptor beta chains were read from a single sample in a study of regulatory and conventional T cells in RAG deficiency. Assay used: immunoSEQ multiplex PCR; TCRdb lists only in-frame clones, some missing. The sample lists 20,000 or so clones, around 90% seen once, with more than 1.4% in the top ten. Another study also made use of these data, one on regulatory T cells.

Sequenced sample: Tregs sorted from blood. The source is a human donor in good health. Each CDR3 is given with its conserved first and last residue. The order of the fields is J gene, clone size, V gene, D gene, CDR3 DNA, CDR3 protein. A D gene is named only where the DNA matches it firmly. Clone size, where shown, is once, few, many, or a class for clones that have expanded.

TRBJ1-6 | NA | TRBV5-6 | NA | TGTGCCAGCAGCTTGGGATTAAGCTCCTATAATTCACCCCTCCACTTT | CASSLGLSSYNSPLHF
TRBJ1-2 | NA | TRBV28 | TRBD1 | TGTGCCAGCACCCCCACTCCGGACAGGAACTATGGCTACACCTTC | CASTPTPDRNYGYTF
TRBJ1-2 | once | TRBV28 | TRBD1 | TGTGCCATCCTGGACAGGGGGTTACGTGGCTACACCTTC | CAILDRGLRGYTF
TRBJ2-7 | NA | TRBV28 | TRBD1 | TGTGCCAGCAGTGAAGACGACAGGGCCTACTACGAGCAGTACTTC | CASSEDDRAYYEQYF
TRBJ2-4 | NA | TRBV5-1 | NA | TGCGCCAGCAGCCCCGTGGTAGGAACATCGAATGTAGCCAAAAACATTCAGTACTTC | CASSPVVGTSNVAKNIQYF
TRBJ1-6 | few | TRBV10-3 | NA | TGTGCCATCAGTGAGCCTCGGGGCTACACGAATTCACCCCTCCACTTT | CAISEPRGYTNSPLHF
TRBJ2-3 | few | TRBV6-6 | NA | TGTGCCAGCAGTTACGGGGTTCTCAGCACAGATACGCAGTATTTT | CASSYGVLSTDTQYF
TRBJ1-1 | NA | TRBV28 | NA | TGTGCCAGCAGCCTTATCGGACAGCTCTACACTGAAGCTTTCTTT | CASSLIGQLYTEAFF
TRBJ1-5 | few | TRBV19 | NA | TGTGCCAGTAGTCGGCGGGGGGCCGGCAATCAGCCCCAGCATTTT | CASSRRGAGNQPQHF
TRBJ2-4 | NA | TRBV7-3 | TRBD1 | TGTGCCAGCAGCCCACAGGGGGCTCGGGGTAGCATTCAGTACTTC | CASSPQGARGSIQYF
TRBJ2-1 | NA | TRBV30 | TRBD1 | TGTGCCTGGAGTCACACAGGGGGCTACAATGAGCAGTTCTTC | CAWSHTGGYNEQFF
TRBJ1-2 | NA | TRBV30 | TRBD1 | TGTGCCTGGAGTCCAGGGGGCGTCGGCTACACCTTC | CAWSPGGVGYTF
TRBJ1-4 | NA | TRBV5-5 | NA | TGTGCCAGCAGCTTTCTTCCGACAGAGCCTAATGAAAAACTGTTTTTT | CASSFLPTEPNEKLFF
TRBJ2-1 | NA | TRBV21-1 | NA | TGTGCCAGCAGCAAAAGGCGACTAGCGGCTTACAATGAGCAGTTCTTC | CASSKRRLAAYNEQFF
TRBJ2-5 | once | TRBV5-4 | TRBD2 | TGTGCCAGCAGCCTTAACAAATTAGCGGGAACCCCCGGGGCCCAGTACTTC | CASSLNKLAGTPGAQYF
TRBJ1-1 | NA | TRBV18 | NA | TGTGCCAGCTCACGGACAGTCAACACTGAAGCTTTCTTT | CASSRTVNTEAFF
TRBJ2-1 | NA | TRBV7-3 | NA | TGTGCCAGCAGCTTAGTCAGCTCCTACAATGAGCAGTTCTTC | CASSLVSSYNEQFF
TRBJ1-6 | NA | TRBV5-1 | NA | TGCGCCAGCAGCGCCCAGCAACCGGGCAGGGGATTGTCCTATAATTCACCCCTCCACTTT | CASSAQQPGRGLSYNSPLHF
TRBJ2-3 | NA | TRBV7-9 | NA | TGTGCCAGCAGCCTAGGGTTACCATCGGGCAGCCCATGGGTGGATACGCAGTATTTT | CASSLGLPSGSPWVDTQYF
TRBJ1-4 | NA | TRBV6-1 | NA | TGTGCCAGCAGTAAGACTGGCACTGCCTTTTTT | CASSKTGTAFF
TRBJ2-2 | NA | TRBV2 | TRBD2 | TGTGCCAGCAGACCCGGACTAGCGGGAGGGCCGGGGACCGGGGAGCTGTTTTTT | CASRPGLAGGPGTGELFF
TRBJ2-5 | NA | TRBV19 | NA | TGTGCCAGTAGGTCACAGGGGAGGGAGACCCAGTACTTC | CASRSQGRETQYF
TRBJ1-6 | NA | TRBV5-1 | NA | TGCGCCAGCAGCTTGGGGATAGGGGAAGGATCACCCCTCCACTTT | CASSLGIGEGSPLHF
TRBJ2-1 | NA | TRBV9 | TRBD2 | TGTGCCAGCAGCCCCGCTAGCGGGGCAAAATGGAATGAGCAGTTCTTC | CASSPASGAKWNEQFF
TRBJ2-7 | NA | TRBV20-1 | NA | TGCAGTGCTAGAGATTTGTGGGTACAGTACTTC | CSARDLWVQYF
TRBJ2-2 | NA | TRBV6-6 | TRBD2 | TGTGCCAGCAGTCGGGGGACTAGCGGGAGAACCGGGGAGCTGTTTTTT | CASSRGTSGRTGELFF
TRBJ2-1 | NA | TRBV9 | TRBD2 | TGTGCCAGCAGCGCCGTAGCGGGAGGCTTCTACAATGAGCAGTTCTTC | CASSAVAGGFYNEQFF
TRBJ1-2 | few | TRBV5-1 | NA | TGCGCCAGCAGCTCGTCCGGATTCTATGGCTACACCTTC | CASSSSGFYGYTF
TRBJ1-4 | few | TRBV7-8 | NA | TGTGCCAGCAGCTTAGGGGGCGGCTATAATGAAAAACTGTTTTTT | CASSLGGGYNEKLFF
TRBJ1-2 | NA | TRBV28 | NA | TGTGCCAGCAGTTTACCCGGCGGTGGCTACACCTTC | CASSLPGGGYTF
TRBJ2-5 | few | TRBV5-1 | NA | TGCGCCAGCAGCTTAGAGGGGACAGAGACCCAGTACTTC | CASSLEGTETQYF
TRBJ2-2 | once | TRBV7-9 | NA | TGTGCCAGCAGAGGGAAATTCGGGGAGCTGTTTTTT | CASRGKFGELFF
TRBJ1-1 | NA | TRBV6-5 | NA | TGTGCCAGCAGTCCGTGGAAACCGGGCCACACTGAAGCTTTCTTT | CASSPWKPGHTEAFF
TRBJ2-5 | once | TRBV20-1 | TRBD1 | TGCAGTGCCATCAGGGGGGAGACCCAGTACTTC | CSAIRGETQYF
TRBJ2-3 | NA | TRBV19 | NA | TGTGCCAGTAGTATAGTCCACCGGGACTTTGGGGATACGCAGTATTTT | CASSIVHRDFGDTQYF
TRBJ2-7 | NA | TRBV7-9 | NA | TGTGCCAGCAGATCATTAATCTCCTACGAGCAGTACTTC | CASRSLISYEQYF
TRBJ1-1 | NA | TRBV6-1 | NA | TGTGCCAGTGATAGGCTCCGGGACACTGAAGCTTTCTTT | CASDRLRDTEAFF
TRBJ2-7 | NA | TRBV7-2 | NA | TGTGCCAGCAGCTCCCGTCTACCACCTTACGAGCAGTACTTC | CASSSRLPPYEQYF
TRBJ2-2 | NA | TRBV9 | NA | TGTGCCAGCAGCGCCTACGGCGGGGAGCTGTTTTTT | CASSAYGGELFF
TRBJ2-2 | NA | TRBV5-4 | TRBD1 | TGTGCCAGCAGCAGCCCCTGGACAGGGGGCGCGGTCGGGGAGCTGTTTTTT | CASSSPWTGGAVGELFF
TRBJ1-5 | NA | TRBV7-9 | NA | TGTGCCAGCAGCCGCGGGGTGGGTAGCAATCAGCCCCAGCATTTT | CASSRGVGSNQPQHF